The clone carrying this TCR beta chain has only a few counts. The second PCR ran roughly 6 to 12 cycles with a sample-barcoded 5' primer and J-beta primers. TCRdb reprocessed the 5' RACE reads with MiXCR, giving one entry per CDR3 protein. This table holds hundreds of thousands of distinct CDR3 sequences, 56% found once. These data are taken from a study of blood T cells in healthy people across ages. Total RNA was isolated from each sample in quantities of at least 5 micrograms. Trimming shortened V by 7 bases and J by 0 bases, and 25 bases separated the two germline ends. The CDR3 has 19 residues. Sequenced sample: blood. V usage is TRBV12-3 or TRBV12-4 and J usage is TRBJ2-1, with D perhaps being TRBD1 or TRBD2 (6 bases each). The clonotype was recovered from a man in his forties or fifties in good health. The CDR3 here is CASISGAGGGPSSYNEQFF. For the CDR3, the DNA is TGTGCCAGCATTTCGGGGGCTGGCGGAGGCCCTAGCTCCTACAATGAGCAGTTCTTC.